This T cell receptor (beta chain) is from a study of blood T cell repertoires in COVID-19. Turning to the study itself: Acute and convalescent COVID-19 samples came from the United States, Italy and Spain. PBMCs, B-cell-depleted T cells, or T cells provided the cDNA or gDNA that made up the material.

The table came from immunoSEQ multiplex PCR; TCRdb's copy has only in-frame clones and leaves some out. The sample records around 40,000 clones, around 88% being singletons. The germline V gene has CDR1 MDHEN and CDR2 SYDVKM. The CDR3 contains 15 residues. Deletions cut 4 bases from V and 7 bases from J, with 16 bases between. This sequence was found in a woman aged 80 or over with active or convalescent COVID-19. The chain carries TRBV28 and TRBJ1-4, with TRBD1 as a possible D gene (5 bases). Sequences were obtained from peripheral blood. The CDR3 loop is CASSSPGARGEKLFF. The CDR3 DNA follows: TGTGCCAGCAGTTCTCCTGGGGCGCGGGGTGAAAAACTGTTTTTT.